The sample holds many counts of the clone carrying this T cell receptor beta chain. What it binds is unknown. The sample originates from a study of regulatory T cells in long-lasting Graves disease. Study-level findings and limits: Those with persistent Graves' had less TCR diversity than newly diagnosed patients. Gene preferences differed: TRBV28, TRBJ1-2, TRBJ2-5 in persistent cases.

HTBI primers from iRepertoire and Arm-PCR of CDR3 regions yielded the TCR beta libraries. MiXCR, run by TCRdb on the multiplex PCR reads, gives a single entry per CDR3 protein. The sample records around 480,000 distinct CDR3 sequences, 15% to 20% being singletons. The length of the CDR3 is 17 residues. V lost 1 base and J lost 0; bases outside the gene matches: 11. CDR1 DFQATT and CDR2 SNEGSKA come from the germline V gene (reference sequence). Time point described: newly diagnosed GD, antithyroid drugs for less than 3 months. TCR sequences were obtained from RNA taken from PBMCs. These same data were also listed under a study on T cells in Graves' hyperthyroidism and ophthalmopathy. That work contributes: When the TCR CDR3 underwent first-round RT-PCR, the HTBI primer set was used. Separation of ophthalmopathy from stable hyperthyroidism was achieved by a 13 V-J model.

The specimen was peripheral blood mononuclear cells (PBMCs), collected at new diagnosis, from a patient treated with antithyroid drugs. The clonotype was recovered from a woman aged 40 to 65 with Graves disease. This chain joins TRBV20-1 and TRBJ2-7; 8 bases are shared with TRBD2. The CDR3 sequence is CSARGFTRGGSSYEQYF. CDR3 coding DNA: TGCAGTGCTAGAGGGTTCACACGGGGGGGTAGCTCCTACGAGCAGTACTTC.